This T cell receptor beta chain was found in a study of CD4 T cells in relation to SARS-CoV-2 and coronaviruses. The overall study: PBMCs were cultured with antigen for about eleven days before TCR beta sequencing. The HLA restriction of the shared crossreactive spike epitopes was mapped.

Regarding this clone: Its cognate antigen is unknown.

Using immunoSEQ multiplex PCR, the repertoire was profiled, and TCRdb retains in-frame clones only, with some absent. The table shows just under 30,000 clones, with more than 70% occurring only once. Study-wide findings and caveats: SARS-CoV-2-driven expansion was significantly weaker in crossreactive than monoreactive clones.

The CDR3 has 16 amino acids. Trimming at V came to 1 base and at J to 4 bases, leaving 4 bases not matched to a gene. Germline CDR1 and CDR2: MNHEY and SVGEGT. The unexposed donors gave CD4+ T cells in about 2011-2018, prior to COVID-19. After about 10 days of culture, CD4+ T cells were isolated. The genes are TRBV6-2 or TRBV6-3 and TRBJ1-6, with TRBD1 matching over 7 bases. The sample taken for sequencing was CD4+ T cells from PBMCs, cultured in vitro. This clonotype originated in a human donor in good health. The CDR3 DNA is TGTGCCAGCAGTTACTGGACGGGACAGTATAATTCACCCCTCCACTTT. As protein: CASSYWTGQYNSPLHF.